This T cell receptor beta chain was identified during a study of cytomegalovirus exposure and HLA in healthy donors. Trimming pared 5 bases from V and 8 bases from J, leaving 15 bases between. This CDR3 contains 13 residues. The V gene's germline CDR1 is SNHLY and CDR2 FYNNEI. 60 Vbeta and 13 Jbeta primers were used in PCR. Libraries were prepared by immunoSEQ multiplex PCR; TCRdb keeps only in-frame clonotypes and omits some of them. The data contain 100,000 or so clones, over 60% of them singletons. Sequenced material: PBMCs. The rearrangement uses TRBV2 and TRBJ1-1, with D possibly matching TRBD1 (6 bases). This TCR came from a middle-aged man in good health and CMV-seropositive. Here the CDR3 reads CASSIQGPQEAFF. DNA for the CDR3: TGTGCCAGCAGTATACAGGGTCCCCAGGAAGCTTTCTTT.